These 18 T cell receptor beta chains were sequenced from one sample in a study of T-cell memory formation after mild COVID-19 (dated by TCRdb to the early 2020s). Libraries were built with 5' RACE. The instrument was an Illumina NovaSeq 6000. Through fastp at Q25 and MiXCR, TCRdb rebuilt clones from the public reads, retaining in-frame beta chains. Entries are consolidated by CDR3 protein sequence, retaining the most common genes and DNA. This sample comprises hundreds of thousands of distinct CDR3 sequences, roughly 23% of them detected only once. The ten biggest clones cover roughly an eighth of the sample. Sequencing was performed on PBMCs or a T cell subset sorted from them (not recorded which). The receptors derive from an adult woman who had mild COVID-19 (a few samples of this study predate the infection). The sample titles of this study are shuffled in the database, so cell type and time point are left out; the donor was told from shared clones.

This chain uses TRBV29-1 with TRBJ1-1, with D maybe TRBD1 (6 bases). CDR1 SQVTM and CDR2 ANQGSEA come from the germline V gene. The CDR3 has 14 amino acids. Trimming stripped 4 bases from V and 3 bases from J, with 15 bases between. The CDR3 DNA reads as TGCAGCGTTGGGGGACACCTGAGGGACACTGAAGCTTTCTTT. This gives the protein CSVGGHLRDTEAFF.

This sequence joins TRBV5-1 and TRBJ2-5, with D uncertain. This CDR3 has 14 residues. Germline-derived CDR1 and CDR2 are SGHRS and YFSETQ. The V end was cut by 2 bases, the J end by 4 bases, with 12 bases between. The chain's CDR3 is CASSLGKVRETQYF. In nucleotides, the CDR3 is TGCGCCAGCAGCTTAGGGAAGGTGCGAGAGACCCAGTACTTC. The full variable domain, its missing parts supplied by reference TRBV5-1 and TRBJ2-5, is KAGVTQTPRYLIKTRGQQVTLSCSPISGHRSVSWYQQTPGQGLQFLFEYFSETQRNKGNFPGRFSGRQFSNSRSEMNVSTLELGDSALYLCASSLGKVRETQYFGPGTRLLVL.

The chain employs TRBV11-2 and TRBJ2-5, with 9 bases identical to TRBD1. Germline-derived CDR1 and CDR2 are SGHAT and FQNNGV. J lost 5 bases, V lost 4 bases, and 11 bases had no gene match. The CDR3 is 16 amino acids. DNA for the CDR3: TGTGCCAGCAGCTCGGACAGGGGACGCGGAGGGGAGACCCAGTACTTC. It codes for CASSSDRGRGGETQYF.

This clonotype was seen a handful of times. This chain uses TRBV6-2 or TRBV6-3 with TRBJ2-1, with 7 bases aligning to TRBD2. V was clipped by 5 bases and J by 4 bases; unmatched bases: 5. The CDR3 sequence is 14 residues long. Germline V gives CDR1 MNHEY, CDR2 SVGEGT. CDR3 coding DNA: TGTGCCAGCAGTGAATCGCGGGGGTACAATGAGCAGTTCTTC. Translating gives CASSESRGYNEQFF.

This clonotype was detected a few times. In nucleotides, the CDR3 is TGCAGTGCCCGGGGACTAGCGGGAGGAGGGACGCAGTTCTTC. It is translated as CSARGLAGGGTQFF. The rearrangement joins TRBV20-1 to TRBJ2-1; 15 bases fit TRBD2. The CDR3 consists of 14 residues. Trimming at V came to 6 bases and at J to 12 bases, leaving 9 bases not matched to a gene. The germline V gene has CDR1 DFQATT and CDR2 SNEGSKA (reference sequence).

The CDR3 nucleotides read TGTGCCAGTAGTATAGATTCCTCATTCACTGAAGCTTTCTTT. Translation: CASSIDSSFTEAFF. The chain recombines TRBV19 with TRBJ1-1, with D unclear. Germline values: CDR1 LNHDA, CDR2 SQIVND (reference sequence). With 0 bases removed from V and 4 bases from J, the gap between germline ends came to 9 bases. This CDR3 has 14 residues.

Regarding this clonotype: Its ends do not fully match the called genes, so a read error is possible. The J gene is TRBJ2-1, the V gene TRBV7-7; 7 nucleotides align to TRBD1. Per the germline V gene, CDR1 is SSHAT and CDR2 is FNYEAQ (reference sequence). The CDR3 length is 15 residues. DNA for the CDR3: TGTGCTAGCAGCTTTCTGACAGGGCTCGGCAATGAGCAATTCTTC. Residues: CASSFLTGLGNEQFF.

The chain is built from TRBV5-1 and TRBJ1-1; D is perhaps TRBD1 (5 bases). Deletions cut 4 bases from V and 1 base from J, with 14 bases between. Germline V CDR1 and CDR2: SGHRS, YFSETQ. The CDR3 covers 15 residues. CDR3 sequence (DNA): TGCGCCAGCAGCCTCCAGGTAGGGACGAACACTGAAGCTTTCTTT. It specifies CASSLQVGTNTEAFF.

The J gene is TRBJ2-2, the V gene TRBV11-2; D unclear. V was trimmed by 5 bases and J by 8 bases, leaving 6 bases between them. The CDR3 has 11 amino acids. The germline V gene has CDR1 SGHAT and CDR2 FQNNGV. The chain's CDR3 is CASSPIGELFF. The CDR3 DNA follows: TGTGCCAGCAGCCCTATTGGGGAGCTGTTTTTT.

The chain recombines TRBV19 with TRBJ2-3; D gene unclear. V was pared by 5 bases and J by 0 bases, with 9 bases between. The CDR3 is made up of 14 amino acids. Germline V gene sequence: CDR1 LNHDA, CDR2 SQIVND (reference sequence). This CDR3 reads CASSGLSSTDTQYF. CDR3 sequence (DNA): TGTGCCAGTAGTGGGCTGTCTAGCACAGATACGCAGTATTTT.

This clonotype was recorded a few times. CDR3 sequence: CASSPTLTGEGGNEQFF. Here the CDR3 DNA reads TGTGCCAGCAGTCCCACTCTCACCGGGGAGGGGGGGAATGAGCAGTTCTTC. This chain joins TRBV6-4 and TRBJ2-1; tentatively, D is TRBD2 (7 bases). The germline gives CDR1 MRHNA, CDR2 SNTAGT. This CDR3 is built from 17 residues. V was cut by 5 bases and J by 7 bases, with 24 bases left in between.

The table lists this clonotype with a few counts. The rearrangement uses TRBV20-1 and TRBJ2-7; unclear D gene. This CDR3 has 14 residues. In germline, CDR1 is DFQATT, CDR2 SNEGSKA (reference sequence). Trimming cost V 3 bases and J 4 bases, with 16 bases left between them. CDR3 residues: CSARPPTVGYEQYF. The CDR3 DNA sequence: TGCAGTGCTAGGCCCCCGACCGTTGGTTACGAGCAGTACTTC.

The table lists this clonotype with a few counts. The CDR3 DNA sequence: TGTGCCAGCAGCCCAACGACCCTCGGGGCGGGTAACACTGAAGCTTTCTTT. Encoded protein: CASSPTTLGAGNTEAFF. The chain couples TRBV9 to TRBJ1-1, with D possibly matching TRBD1 (5 bases). The CDR3 covers 17 residues. Looked up from germline, CDR1 is SGDLS and CDR2 is YYNGEE. V lost 4 bases to trimming and J lost 2 bases, with 21 bases between them.

This clonotype was found a few times. This rearrangement joins TRBV7-3 to TRBJ1-2; possible D gene TRBD1, 6 bases. The germline gives CDR1 SGHTA, CDR2 FQGTGA. V was shortened by 3 bases and J by 5 bases, with 10 bases between the two germline ends. The CDR3 runs 13 residues. In DNA, the CDR3 is TGTGCCAGCAGCTTCCCAGGGGCGTATGGCTACACCTTC. It translates to CASSFPGAYGYTF.

This clonotype turned up a few times. The chain couples TRBV6-5 to TRBJ1-2, with TRBD1 identical over 8 bases. The CDR3 runs 11 residues. The germline V gene has CDR1 MNHEY and CDR2 SVGAGI. The V and J ends lost 11 bases and 7 bases, in that order; junction bases with no gene match: 6. Here the CDR3 reads CAAQGASGYTF. The CDR3 region has the DNA TGTGCCGCCCAGGGGGCGAGTGGCTACACCTTC.

This sequence joins TRBV18 and TRBJ1-1; D might be TRBD1 (6 bases). Germline V gene data show CDR1 as KGHSH and CDR2 as LQKENI. Trimming cost V 0 bases and J 7 bases, with 15 bases left between them. The CDR3 is 15 amino acids. CDR3 sequence: CASSPPGLRTVEAFF. In DNA, the CDR3 is TGTGCCAGCTCACCACCGGGTTTAAGGACAGTTGAAGCTTTCTTT.

In this sample, this clonotype turned up a few times. The chain couples TRBV18 to TRBJ2-1; 8 nucleotides line up with TRBD1. Germline CDR1 is KGHSH and CDR2 is LQKENI. The CDR3 loop spans 17 amino acids. V was clipped by 6 bases and J by 7 bases; unmatched bases: 17. This CDR3 is CASSPLRGTGSVNEQFF. The CDR3 DNA reads TGTGCCAGCTCCCCATTGAGGGGGACAGGCTCTGTGAATGAGCAGTTCTTC.

In its sample, this clonotype was seen a few times. This rearrangement joins TRBV6-5 to TRBJ1-1; D is ambiguous. The V and J ends lost 2 bases and 3 bases respectively, with 7 bases between them. This CDR3 spans 13 amino acids. CDR1 and CDR2 from the germline V gene are MNHEY and SVGAGI. As DNA, the CDR3 is TGTGCCAGCAGTTACCGTCACGACACTGAAGCTTTCTTT. This codes for CASSYRHDTEAFF.